This passage covers 2 T cell receptor beta chains from one sample sequenced in a study of blood T cells in healthy people across ages. The use of a sample-barcoded 5' primer and a J-beta primer mix characterized a second PCR of roughly 7 to 12 cycles. From the 5' RACE reads, TCRdb called clonotypes with MiXCR, one entry per CDR3 protein. This table holds about 760,000 distinct CDR3 sequences, around three fifths found once. The sequenced sample was blood. The receptor set was obtained from a man aged 35 to 55 in good health.

This clonotype was seen a handful of times. This rearrangement joins TRBV7-2 to TRBJ2-4; 8 bases map to TRBD2. The DNA matches TRBJ2-7 better at its end, which makes the J call doubtful. Per germline, CDR1 SGHTA and CDR2 FQGNSA. This CDR3 is built from 15 residues. CDR3 sequence (DNA): TGTGCCAGCAGTTCCTCAGCGGGAGTACTTCCCGAGCAGTACTTC. This encodes CASSSSAGVLPEQYF.

This clonotype has just a few counts. The chain combines TRBV5-1 with TRBJ2-1, with 15 bases that match TRBD2. The CDR3 extends over 18 amino acids. J was trimmed by 4 bases and V by 4 bases; bases with no gene match: 9. Germline lookup yields CDR1 SGHRS and CDR2 YFSETQ. CDR3 sequence (DNA): TGCGCCAGCAGCCCAAGGACTAGCGGGGGGGCGCGGTACAATGAGCAGTTCTTC. Translating gives CASSPRTSGGARYNEQFF.